The 19 T cell receptor beta chains below were found in one sample sequenced in a study of blood T cells in healthy people across ages. Through a sample-barcoded 5' primer and a J-beta primer mix, a second PCR was run for roughly 6 to 11 cycles. MiXCR was run by TCRdb on the 5' RACE reads, yielding one entry per CDR3 protein. The data contain around 900,000 distinct CDR3 sequences, 51% of them singletons. Sequenced input: blood. These receptors were taken from a woman aged 60-75 years in good health.

CDR3 in amino acids: CASSLGWGLPQETQYF. The CDR3 nucleotides read TGTGCCAGCAGCTTAGGTTGGGGACTACCCCAAGAGACCCAGTACTTC. The chain carries TRBV7-2 and TRBJ2-5, with 7 positions matching TRBD2. The germline gives CDR1 SGHTA, CDR2 FQGNSA. Unmatched junction bases numbered 6, after V lost 1 base and J lost 1 base. The CDR3 length is 16 residues.

This clonotype was seen just once. The gene calls are TRBV3-1 and TRBJ2-7; 11 positions agree with TRBD2. The CDR3 sequence is 15 residues long. The junction had 7 bases not matched to a gene; V was cut back by 7 bases and J by 2 bases. In germline, CDR1 is LGHDT, CDR2 YNNKEL (reference sequence). This CDR3 is CASTQTSGVAYEQYF. CDR3 sequence (DNA): TGTGCCAGCACCCAGACTAGCGGGGTCGCCTACGAGCAGTACTTC.

The chain carries TRBV28 and TRBJ2-7, with D tentatively TRBD1 or TRBD2 (6 bases each). Per germline, CDR1 MDHEN and CDR2 SYDVKM. The CDR3 covers 14 residues. Trimming took 5 bases from V and 4 from J, leaving 15 bases between them. The CDR3 bases are TGTGCCAGCAGTCCCCCCGGGGGCCGGTACGAGCAGTACTTC. Translating gives CASSPPGGRYEQYF. Drawing the rest from reference TRBV28 and TRBJ2-7, the complete variable domain is DVKVTQSSRYLVKRTGEKVFLECVQDMDHENMFWYRQDPGLGLRLIYFSYDVKMKEKGDIPEGYSVSREKKERFSLILESASTNQTSMYLCASSPPGGRYEQYFGPGTRLTVT.

The genes are TRBV5-5 and TRBJ1-5; D call uncertain. The CDR3 runs 14 residues. Deletions cut 0 bases from V and 6 bases from J, with 10 bases between. Germline lookup yields CDR1 SGHKS and CDR2 YYEKEE (reference sequence). The CDR3 DNA sequence: TGTGCCAGCAGCTTGGAGGTGGGGATTCAGCCCCAGCATTTT. The encoded protein is CASSLEVGIQPQHF.

This clonotype was counted between two and nine times. This chain connects TRBV5-1 to TRBJ2-7; the match to TRBD1 covers 8 bases. The CDR3 is made up of 15 amino acids. The V gene's germline CDR1 is SGHRS and CDR2 YFSETQ. Trimming removed 4 bases from V and 0 bases from J; junction bases left unmatched: 6. The CDR3 coding sequence is TGCGCCAGCAGCCCCACAGGGGGTAACTCCTACGAGCAGTACTTC. It codes for CASSPTGGNSYEQYF.

This clonotype was detected once. The chain recombines TRBV7-9 with TRBJ2-3, with D unresolved. This CDR3 has 13 amino acids. The V end was cut by 1 base, the J end by 10 bases, with 12 bases between. Germline V gives CDR1 SEHNR, CDR2 FQNEAQ (reference sequence). The CDR3 loop reads CASSLVSGNAQYF. CDR3 bases: TGTGCCAGCAGCTTAGTTTCGGGTAACGCGCAGTATTTT.

This clonotype was detected only a few times. This rearrangement joins TRBV5-1 to TRBJ2-4, with 9 bases that match TRBD2. CDR1 is SGHRS, CDR2 YFSETQ, per germline. The CDR3 has 15 residues. J gave up 3 bases and V 4 bases, and 5 bases lay outside the gene matches. This CDR3 is CASSVPTSGKNIQYF. The CDR3 DNA reads as TGCGCCAGCAGCGTGCCGACTAGCGGCAAAAACATTCAGTACTTC.

CDR3 sequence reads: CASSLRDTHTDTQYF. CDR3 in DNA: TGTGCCAGCAGTTTACGGGACACACACACAGATACGCAGTATTTT. The chain employs TRBV27 and TRBJ2-3, with D possibly matching TRBD1 (6 bases). The CDR3 spans 15 residues. V was trimmed by 2 bases and J by 2 bases, leaving 11 bases between them. Per the germline V gene, CDR1 is MNHEY and CDR2 is SMNVEV (reference sequence).

This clonotype showed up just a few times. The chain links TRBV4-1 to TRBJ2-1; D may be TRBD1 (5 bases). This CDR3 comprises 16 residues. V dropped 0 bases and J dropped 6 bases, with 15 bases sitting between them. CDR1 and CDR2 (germline): MGHRA, YSYEKL. The CDR3 DNA follows: TGCGCCAGCAGCCAAGATCAGCAGGGTCTAGGCAATGAGCAGTTCTTC. It is translated as CASSQDQQGLGNEQFF.

The rearrangement joins TRBV7-8 to TRBJ2-1; a possible D gene is TRBD2 (6 bases). Germline V gives CDR1 SGHVS, CDR2 FQNEAQ. The ends were cut back, 0 bases at V and 5 bases at J, with 11 bases in the middle. The CDR3 runs 15 residues. CDR3 amino acids: CASSLAVSGNNEQFF. In DNA, the CDR3 is TGTGCCAGCAGCTTAGCTGTTAGCGGAAACAATGAGCAGTTCTTC.

The chain carries TRBV7-6 and TRBJ2-7, with D perhaps TRBD2 (7 bases). This CDR3 comprises 11 residues. Germline loops: CDR1 SGHVS, CDR2 FNYEAQ. The V and J ends lost 11 bases and 4 bases respectively, with 12 bases between them. CDR3 nucleotides: TGTGCCTCCGGGGGGCCTTACGAGCAGTACTTC. The encoded protein is CASGGPYEQYF.

This chain uses TRBV24-1 with TRBJ2-1; 8 bases fit TRBD1. CDR3 length: 15 residues. V shed 8 bases and J 5 bases; nucleotides not matched to a gene: 10. Germline V gene lookup returns CDR1 KGHDR and CDR2 SFDVKD. The CDR3 bases are TGTGCCACCACCAAAGGGACAGGAGATGACAATGAGCAGTTCTTC. As protein: CATTKGTGDDNEQFF.

CDR3 sequence: CSGSGPSARNEQFF. CDR3 coding DNA: TGCAGCGGCTCCGGGCCCTCCGCACGAAATGAGCAGTTCTTC. J is TRBJ2-1 and V is TRBV29-1, with D uncertain. The CDR3 loop spans 14 amino acids. The germline gives CDR1 SQVTM, CDR2 ANQGSEA. Deletions cut 7 bases from V and 7 bases from J, with 20 bases between.

This clonotype was counted a few times. The chain joins TRBV12-3 or TRBV12-4 to TRBJ1-2, with 8 bases aligning to TRBD1. The CDR3 spans 13 residues. V was pared by 5 bases and J by 8 bases, with 7 bases of the junction left unmatched. The CDR3 DNA reads TGTGCCAGCAGTCCCCAGGGGGCGGCGGGCTACACCTTC. Protein sequence: CASSPQGAAGYTF.

The gene calls are TRBV6-5 and TRBJ1-5, with D tentatively TRBD1 (5 bases). CDR3 length: 15 residues. V was shortened by 5 bases and J by 5 bases, with 16 bases between the two germline ends. Per the germline V gene, CDR1 is MNHEY and CDR2 is SVGAGI. DNA for the CDR3: TGTGCCAGCAGTCACAGGCCAGCGTTGGATCAGCCCCAGCATTTT. Its protein product is CASSHRPALDQPQHF.

The chain links TRBV6-2 or TRBV6-3 to TRBJ2-3; D is perhaps TRBD2 (6 bases). Germline CDR1 reads MNHEY; CDR2 reads SVGEGT. The V gene lost 4 bases and the J gene lost 0 bases, with 8 bases spanning the gap. The CDR3 sequence is 14 residues long. CDR3 coding DNA: TGTGCCAGCAGTTGGGGGAGGAGCACAGATACGCAGTATTTT. It translates to CASSWGRSTDTQYF.

This chain connects TRBV6-1 to TRBJ2-7; 7 bases line up with TRBD2. The CDR3 runs to 21 residues. J lost 3 bases, V lost 5 bases, and 28 bases had no gene match. The germline gives CDR1 MNHNS, CDR2 SASEGT. The CDR3 sequence: CASSLGQGGSLSSTSFYEQYF. The CDR3 bases are TGTGCCAGCAGTCTGGGTCAGGGAGGGTCCCTCTCGTCGACTAGTTTCTACGAGCAGTACTTC.

There are a few counts of this clonotype. The chain is built from TRBV29-1 and TRBJ2-5; a possible D gene is TRBD1 (7 bases). Between the trimmed V and J ends, which lost 7 bases and 4 bases, there was a span of 13 bases. The CDR3 consists of 12 residues. Germline CDR1 reads SQVTM; CDR2 reads ANQGSEA. This chain's CDR3 is CSAGGRGETQYF. DNA of the CDR3: TGCAGCGCAGGGGGGCGCGGAGAGACCCAGTACTTC.

This clonotype showed up just a few times. V gene TRBV6-6 combines with J gene TRBJ2-7; 9 positions match TRBD1. After removal of 7 bases from V and 6 bases from J, the junction contained 10 bases not matched to a gene. The CDR3 length is 14 residues. Germline CDR1 and CDR2: MNHNY and SVGAGI (reference sequence). The CDR3 loop reads CASTPGQGYSEQYF. CDR3 nucleotide sequence: TGTGCCAGCACCCCGGGACAGGGCTATTCCGAGCAGTACTTC.